This T cell receptor beta chain was profiled in a study of T-cell memory formation after mild COVID-19. TCRdb re-called the 5' RACE reads through MiXCR, storing one row per CDR3 protein. The sample lists 80,000 to 95,000 distinct CDR3 sequences; about 23% were seen once. This clonotype has a handful of counts. The length of the CDR3 is 14 residues. The V gene lost 3 bases and the J gene lost 0 bases, with 9 bases spanning the gap. Per the germline V gene, CDR1 is SEHNR and CDR2 is FQNEAQ (reference sequence). The sequenced sample consisted of PBMCs or a T cell subset sorted from them (not recorded which). This TCR was sampled from a man aged 18 to 30 who had mild COVID-19 (a few samples of this study predate the infection). Cell type and time point are not known. The chain has TRBV7-9 and TRBJ2-7; perhaps TRBD1 as D (6 bases). The CDR3 here is CASSLGAGSYEQYF. The CDR3 DNA reads as TGTGCCAGCAGCTTGGGGGCCGGCTCCTACGAGCAGTACTTC.